These 2 T cell receptor beta chains were all obtained from the same sample, sequenced in a study of post-analysis software for immune sequencing data (dated by TCRdb to between 2014 and 2017). Their antigen targets remain unknown. The library was generated by PCR. Sequencing was performed on an Illumina HiSeq 2500. Unique molecular identifiers were incorporated into TCR beta cDNA libraries to reduce PCR and sequencing biases. TCRdb's own reprocessing of the public reads used fastp at Q25 and MiXCR and kept productive beta chains. Rows are unified per CDR3 protein, each entry keeping the most common DNA and genes. Across this sample there are hundreds of thousands of distinct CDR3 sequences, with 55% to 60% seen only once. Approximately 10% of the sample lies in the top ten. The full study reports these points: Patients showed significantly higher frequencies than controls for about five TRBV segments, among them TRBV5-6, TRBV5-1 and TRBV20-1.

Sample: blood. The origin of the receptors is a girl aged 2 to 10 with multiple sclerosis.

The chain employs TRBV6-2 or TRBV6-3 and TRBJ2-1, with D hard to call. Germline CDR1 and CDR2: MNHEY and SVGEGT. The CDR3 is made up of 12 amino acids. V shed 5 bases and J shed 10 bases, with 12 bases lying between them. For the CDR3, the DNA is TGTGCCAGCAGTGGTCTGAGGTACGAGCAGTTCTTC. It translates to CASSGLRYEQFF.

This rearrangement joins TRBV6-1 to TRBJ1-2, with D maybe TRBD1 (5 bases). CDR3 size: 16 residues. Deletions cut 3 bases from V and 8 bases from J, with 22 bases between. Germline CDR1 reads MNHNS; CDR2 reads SASEGT. In DNA form, the CDR3 reads TGTGCCAGCAGTGACCTCCGGGGCCGCCCCCTGGGGGGCTACACCTTC. This sequence encodes CASSDLRGRPLGGYTF.